These 14 T cell receptor beta chains came from one sample sequenced in a study of cytomegalovirus exposure and HLA in healthy donors. Researchers ran the PCR with 60 Vbeta and 13 Jbeta primers. TCRdb's table, derived via immunoSEQ multiplex PCR, lists solely in-frame clones and lacks some. The data include some 130,000 clones; the top ten clones carry around 1.6%. Source material: PBMCs. These receptors were taken from a man between 18 and 29 years old in good health and CMV-seronegative.

This chain connects TRBV19 to TRBJ1-5, with 7 bases that match TRBD1. Germline trimming cut 7 bases from V and 7 bases from J; bases unmatched to any gene: 13. The CDR3 contains 15 residues. From germline, CDR1 is LNHDA and CDR2 SQIVND (reference sequence). The CDR3 bases are TGTGCCAGTACCCCCGCCGACAGGGCATGGCAGCCCCAGCATTTT. Amino acids: CASTPADRAWQPQHF.

The rearrangement uses TRBV5-1 and TRBJ1-3; 11 bases map to TRBD1. This CDR3 is 15 amino acids long. V gave up 4 bases and J gave up 4 bases; unmatched junction bases: 4. The germline CDR1 and CDR2 sequences are SGHRS and YFSETQ. CDR3 DNA: TGCGCCAGCAGCACGGGACAGGGGGTAGGAAACACCATATATTTT. It codes for CASSTGQGVGNTIYF.

The V and J genes are TRBV30 and TRBJ2-1; D call uncertain. Per germline, CDR1 GTSNPN and CDR2 SVGIG (reference sequence). The CDR3 length is 12 residues. V was shortened by 7 bases and J by 0 bases, with 7 bases between the two germline ends. The CDR3 DNA reads as TGTGCCTCCCGGTACTCCTACAATGAGCAGTTCTTC. Translating it yields CASRYSYNEQFF.

The V and J genes are TRBV4-3 and TRBJ1-1; 8 positions match TRBD1. Trimming took 0 bases from V and 1 from J; bases not matched to a gene: 10. The CDR3 spans 18 residues. The V gene's germline CDR1 is LGHNA and CDR2 YSLEER. The CDR3 reads CASSQDPPGTGPNTEAFF. The CDR3 nucleotides are TGCGCCAGCAGCCAAGATCCCCCCGGGACAGGCCCGAACACTGAAGCTTTCTTT.

The rearrangement uses TRBV10-3 and TRBJ2-5, with TRBD1 matching 12 bases. The CDR3 spans 16 residues. V trimming: 6 bases; J trimming: 4 bases; junction bases outside the gene matches: 9. From germline, CDR1 is ENHRY and CDR2 SYGVKD. CDR3 coding DNA: TGTGCCATCAGCTCTCCGGGACAGGGGGCAGGAGAGACCCAGTACTTC. This gives the protein CAISSPGQGAGETQYF.

V is TRBV5-1 and J is TRBJ2-5, with 7 bases fitting TRBD1. The last part of the DNA fits TRBJ2-7 better; the J call may be wrong. Germline V gene data show CDR1 as SGHRS and CDR2 as YFSETQ. This CDR3 is 16 amino acids long. The CDR3 coding sequence is TGCGCCAGCAGATCCCTATCTAGGGGGCGCAACGACGAGCAGTACTTC. Its protein is CASRSLSRGRNDEQYF.

The chain combines TRBV28 with TRBJ2-5, with 8 positions matching TRBD1. Germline assignment: CDR1 MDHEN and CDR2 SYDVKM. V shed 5 bases and J 2 bases; nucleotides not matched to a gene: 4. The CDR3 totals 14 residues. The CDR3 spells CASSKDRVQETQYF. The CDR3 DNA reads TGTGCCAGCAGTAAGGACAGGGTACAAGAGACCCAGTACTTC.

The gene calls are TRBV28 and TRBJ2-7, with a possible D match to TRBD1 (6 bases). Per the germline V gene, CDR1 is MDHEN and CDR2 is SYDVKM. Trimming took 2 bases from V and 3 from J, leaving 11 bases between them. This CDR3 has 14 amino acids. The CDR3 region has the DNA TGTGCCAGCAGTTTACGGTCAGGGGACTACGAGCAGTACTTC. Amino acid sequence: CASSLRSGDYEQYF.

The chain is built from TRBV5-1 and TRBJ2-1, with 10 nucleotides matching TRBD2. Germline V gene lookup returns CDR1 SGHRS and CDR2 YFSETQ. V lost 0 bases, J lost 4 bases, and 4 bases stayed unmatched. There are 16 residues in the CDR3. The CDR3 sequence is CASSLGAGGAYNEQFF. The DNA for the CDR3 is TGCGCCAGCAGCTTGGGAGCGGGAGGGGCTTACAATGAGCAGTTCTTC.

This chain links TRBV29-1 with TRBJ1-2; tentative D call: TRBD1 (5 bases). The germline CDR1 and CDR2 sequences are SQVTM and ANQGSEA. The CDR3 spans 15 residues. Trimming took 7 bases from V and 7 from J, leaving 25 bases between them. The CDR3 DNA is TGCAGCGCACCTAGGGGTCCCCCTTTATTCTCTGGCTACACCTTC. This translates into CSAPRGPPLFSGYTF.

The chain is built from TRBV29-1 and TRBJ2-7; 7 bases match TRBD1. The J segment lost 2 bases and the V segment lost 5 bases, leaving 3 bases of the junction unmatched. Germline CDR1 reads SQVTM; CDR2 reads ANQGSEA. The CDR3 loop spans 12 amino acids. The CDR3 protein is CSVRQGPYEQYF. The CDR3 bases are TGCAGCGTTAGACAGGGACCCTACGAGCAGTACTTC.

The chain joins TRBV11-3 to TRBJ2-7; TRBD2 matches 10 bases. V was clipped by 7 bases and J by 12 bases; unmatched bases: 15. The length of the CDR3 is 14 residues. The germline CDR1 and CDR2 sequences are SGHNT and YENEEA. Written as DNA, the CDR3 is TGTGCCAGCACCAAAGCGGCTAGCGGGAGCCTACTGTACTTC. This sequence encodes CASTKAASGSLLYF.

The chain carries TRBV4-3 and TRBJ1-2; tentatively, D is TRBD1 (6 bases). CDR3 length: 15 amino acids. Trimming removed 2 bases at V and 4 bases at J, with 14 bases between. Germline-derived CDR1 and CDR2 are LGHNA and YSLEER. CDR3 region: CASSQPGQIVYGYTF. CDR3 sequence (DNA): TGCGCCAGCAGCCAACCAGGACAGATAGTCTATGGCTACACCTTC.

This sequence joins TRBV9 and TRBJ2-7, with TRBD1 matching 9 bases. Germline CDR1 reads SGDLS; CDR2 reads YYNGEE. V gave up 4 bases and J gave up 3 bases; unmatched junction bases: 8. This CDR3 has 15 amino acids. The CDR3 here is CASSTGGTGFYEQYF. CDR3 nucleotides: TGTGCCAGCAGCACAGGGGGGACAGGGTTCTACGAGCAGTACTTC.